This T cell receptor (beta chain) was found in a study of T cell responses to AZD1222 COVID-19 vaccine (TCRdb year 2021). Background for the entire study: AZD1222 recipients whose second dose came at about 4 weeks and those whose second dose came at about 12 weeks were combined into one group, since spike-specific TCR depth and breadth did not differ between the two schedules. TCR sequencing covered fewer than 250 trial participants: about 210 given two doses of AZD1222 and 26 given two doses of MenACWY control vaccine. Trial participants were enrolled by age into 18-55, 56-69 and 70-plus year subgroups, with roughly 160, 29 and 62 TCR-sequenced participants respectively. What the research found in general, with its limitations: Only a handful of AZD1222 recipients were SARS-CoV-2 seropositive at baseline, limiting conclusions about previously exposed vaccinees. CD4 TCRs associated with the vaccine covered the entire spike protein, and the dominant responses were in regions 160-218 and 743-854. Participants were mostly white British and included more females than males, and it was suggested by the authors that clonal diversity may have been underestimated. The 56-69-year group was small, and its depth increase did not reach significance, likely because of low power. Spike-specific TCR breadth and depth rose significantly after two AZD1222 doses compared with day 0 and with MenACWY recipients. Epitopes outside the regions mutated in the B.1.351 and B.1.1.7 variants were reportedly recognized by nearly half of the unique spike-specific TCRs. No day 14 peak-response samples were available, so repertoires were characterized only after the peak T cell response.

In regard to this clone: Its binding antigen is unknown. It has no much larger one-base neighbor in the sample; base qualities were not kept.

In the paper's terms, the time point label means: baseline before first vaccination. Vaccinee samples were obtained from the UK trials COV001 and COV002, which included a single-blind randomized controlled phase 2/3 trial of AZD1222 (ChAdOx1 nCoV-19) in healthy adults. For TCRbeta chain sequencing, PBMC samples were collected from trial participants at day 0 and at day 28 after the second dose. The CDR3 regions of human TCRbeta chains were analyzed by immunosequencing. Per the original workflow: Repertoire TCRs were checked for matches against a reference library of SARS-CoV-2-specific TCRs that had been generated using the MIRA antigen-specificity platform. Breadth meant the fraction of unique TCRs that were SARS-CoV-2-associated, whereas depth meant the fraction of total T cells that were SARS-CoV-2-associated. Using the MIRA data, each spike-specific TCR was mapped to the spike region that the TCR reacts to and placed in a CD4 or CD8 class. Log10-transformed breadth and depth values were compared by one-way ANOVA with Sidak's multiple comparisons tests. In its TCRdb copy, this immuneACCESS table keeps in-frame sequences only and misses some clones. Where compared with another copy, unresolved V genes explain less than half of these, and the others have no known cause. The D gene and trimming were derived from the DNA, and the V and J assignments and clone size from that table. The sample profile shows 90,000 to 120,000 clones; roughly 89% of them were found once. In total, the top ten clones hold around 20% of the sample.

The source of this sequence is an adult in good health. The specimen was peripheral blood, collected on day 0 of AZD1222 vaccination.

The CDR3 region: CASSLDRGEQYF. The DNA sequence is as follows: TGTGCCAGCAGCCTTGACAGGGGTGAGCAGTACTTC. The chain is encoded by TRBV5-4 joined to TRBJ2-7; TRBD1 agrees with 8 junctional bases. The CDR3 holds 12 amino acids from the cysteine to the phenylalanine. The only DNA kept is the CDR3, 36 bases in frame from the first base. At the junction V is shortened by 4 bases and J by 7 bases; bases outside the gene matches: 4. CDR1 and CDR2 are drawn from the germline V gene (reference sequence): SGHNT, YYREEE. The full variable domain, completed from the reference TRBV5-4 and TRBJ2-7 proteins outside the CDR3, reads ETGVTQSPTHLIKTRGQQVTLRCSSQSGHNTVSWYQQALGQGPQFIFQYYREEENGRGNFPPRFSGLQFPNYSSELNVNALELDDSALYLCASSLDRGEQYFGPGTRLTVT.